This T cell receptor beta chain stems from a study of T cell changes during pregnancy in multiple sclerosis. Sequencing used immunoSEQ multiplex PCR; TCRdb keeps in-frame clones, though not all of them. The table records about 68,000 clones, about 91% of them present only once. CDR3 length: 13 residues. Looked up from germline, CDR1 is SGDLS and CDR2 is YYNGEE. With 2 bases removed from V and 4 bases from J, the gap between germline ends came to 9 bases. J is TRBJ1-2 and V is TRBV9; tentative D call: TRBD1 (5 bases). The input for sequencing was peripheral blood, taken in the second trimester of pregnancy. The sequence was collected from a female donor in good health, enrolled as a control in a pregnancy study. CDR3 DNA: TGTGCCAGCAGCGTGCAGGGAGGCTATGGCTACACCTTC. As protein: CASSVQGGYGYTF.